Reported below is one T cell receptor (beta chain). What it recognizes is unknown. This CDR3 has 14 amino acids. CDR1 is LGHNA, CDR2 YSLEER, per germline. Trimming shortened V by 4 bases and J by 0 bases, and 7 bases separated the two germline ends. TCRdb re-analysed the reads in MiXCR, keeping a single row per CDR3 protein. The sample has approximately 990,000 distinct CDR3 sequences, less than 35% seen once. This sample is part of a study of T cell repertoires in cytomegalovirus infection. Study at large: Well-studied HLA-B-restricted epitopes and recently identified HLA-C-restricted epitopes of CMV were both used in the study. Indicated by public TCR beta signatures were CMV infection and matching HLA type.

Study-level findings and limits: There were HLA-C-restricted CMV-specific TCR beta clonotypes dominating the ex vivo response.

The chain has TRBV4-3 and TRBJ1-3, with unresolved D. Sequences were derived from cultured CD8+ T cells from PBMCs, sampled from culture after CMV antigen stimulation. This TCR derives from a human donor in good health (CMV status not recorded). Some clones in this sample may be carry-over from other donors' samples. The CDR3 DNA sequence: TGCGCCAGCAGCCGGGGTCCCTCTGGAAACACCATATATTTT. Translating it yields CASSRGPSGNTIYF.